This section outlines one T cell receptor (beta chain) sequence together with its context. What this receptor recognizes is not known. Per-base qualities were not stored, and no clone one base away is much larger. These data are taken from a study of vaccination and CD4 T cells after COVID-19 (dated by TCRdb to 2022 to 2024). Looking at the study overall: Convalescent patients had a positive SARS-CoV-2 result on nasal swab PCR, and of these patients, fewer than ten had mild disease and one had severe disease. Six males and four females were included in the convalescent cohort, with two Hispanic individuals, seven Caucasians, two Asians and one multiracial person represented. Each participant got two doses of either the Pfizer-BioNTech BNT162b2 vaccine (n=8) or the Moderna mRNA-1273 vaccine (n=2). Post-COVID blood samples were collected from convalescent patients a median of approximately 93 days after diagnosis, with a range of about 35 to 161 days. Post-vaccine blood samples were collected a median of about 72 days after the second vaccine dose, ranging from about 12 to 241 days. Overlapping spike peptide pools from SARS-CoV-2 and from the common cold coronaviruses HCoV-NL63, HCoV-OC43 and HCoV-229E were used as culture stimuli. As controls, cultures received a CEFX viral epitope pool (the positive control), an HIV-1 Nef peptide pool (the negative control), or no peptide at all. In more than eight COVID-19 convalescent patients and a few infection-naive healthy vaccine recipients, researchers compared the spike-specific CD4+ TCR repertoire from before mRNA vaccination with the repertoire from after.

Inclusive of the bounding cysteine and phenylalanine, the CDR3 is 15 residues long. Here the CDR3 DNA is all that survives: 45 bases in frame from base 1. Germline trimming: 4 bases from V, 0 bases from J; junction bases outside gene matches: 4. From the germline V gene (reference sequence), CDR1 is LNHDA and CDR2 is SQIVND. The full study reports these points: Nearly all vaccine-specific clones in convalescent patients (304 of 307) were mono-reactive for SARS-CoV-2 spike rather than cross-reactive with common cold coronaviruses. Only a relatively small number of convalescent patients were included in the study, and early timepoints following natural infection were not analyzed. Among the post-vaccine SARS-CoV-2-reactive clones in convalescent patients, a median approximately 86% showed up only after vaccination, which suggests vaccine-specific priming. The median number of SARS-CoV-2-reactive clonotypes rose from roughly 20 after infection to 35 to 45 after vaccination, but the change was not significant.

Library construction relied on PCR. At the Johns Hopkins FTIC core, DNA from the cultured CD4+ T cells underwent TCR sequencing with the Oncomine TCR Beta short-read assay. Genomic DNA was extracted from the cultured CD4+ T cells with the QIAamp micro DNA kit. Oncomine TCR Beta libraries from cultured CD4+ T cells were pooled using unique dual indexes and sequenced on an Illumina iSeq 100. The original pipeline was this. Non-productive sequences were filtered out, and CDR3s that did not start with C, did not end with F or W, or were shorter than 7 amino acids were discarded. The MANAFEST web application was used to identify antigen-specific clonotypes by comparing peptide-stimulated wells against reference wells and other culture wells. An FDR below 0.05, an odds ratio above 5, and a productive frequency above 0.1% in at least two of three replicate wells were required for clones to be considered positive. A clonotype counted as cross-reactive if it showed significant expansion both in the SARS-CoV-2 spike wells and in at least one common cold coronavirus spike condition. Levenshtein distances (stringdist) and unrooted phylogenetic trees (ape) in R version 3.6.1 were used to assess CDR3 homology. The raw public data were reprocessed by TCRdb itself: fastp quality trimming at Q25, MiXCR clonotype calling, in-frame beta chains only. Rows matching on CDR3 protein sequence are summarized as one entry with the most common DNA and genes. TCRdb, not the original authors, processed these V and J calls. This sample has 20,000 or so distinct CDR3 sequences in its table, and about 39% of those were observed once. The top ten hold approximately 14% of the sample.

The sample's treatment or condition label is to be understood as: approximately nine-day PBMC culture with coronavirus spike peptide pools or control peptides (ViraFEST assay). The ViraFEST assay was used in the study, in which antigen-specific T cells were expanded with peptide pools and expanded clonotypes were subsequently identified by TCR sequencing. Positive SARS-CoV-2 PCR tests in the convalescent patients dated from March to December 2020, before Alpha, Beta and Delta variants emerged in the United States. PBMCs were cultured at fewer than 2.5 million per well in IMDM supplemented with approximately 5.4% human AB serum and 8 to 10 IU/ml IL-2, with approximately 10 ug/ml peptide pools added. On days 3 and 7, half of the culture medium was replaced with fresh IL-2-containing medium. CD4+ T cells were isolated after roughly nine days of culture through negative selection using the EasySep CD4+ T cell isolation kit. Ficoll-Paque Plus gradient centrifugation was used to isolate PBMCs from whole blood, and the isolated PBMCs were then either used fresh or cryopreserved at -140C. Triplicate wells were generally used for each culture condition.

The sequence joins TRBV19 to TRBJ2-7; TRBD2 agrees with 9 junctional bases. Specimen: CD4+ T cells from blood, cultured in vitro. This TCR was recovered from a human donor who had recovered from COVID-19. The DNA is TGTGCCAGTAGTAATAGACTAGCGGCCTCCTACGAGCAGTACTTC. Its protein is CASSNRLAASYEQYF.